The 12 T cell receptor beta chains below were found in one sample sequenced in a study of T cell responses to AZD1222 COVID-19 vaccine. Produced via immunoSEQ multiplex PCR; TCRdb's table is partial and in-frame only. In the table there are tens of thousands of clones, 80% to 90% of which are singletons. The material sequenced was peripheral blood, taken 28 days after the second AZD1222 dose. These receptors were taken from an adult who received the AZD1222 COVID-19 vaccine.

CDR3 residues: CASSSSGGRAFF. CDR3 coding DNA: TGTGCCAGCAGCTCCAGCGGGGGGAGAGCTTTCTTT. The V and J genes are TRBV28 and TRBJ1-1, with D perhaps matching TRBD1 (5 bases). This CDR3 spans 12 amino acids. The V gene lost 6 bases and the J gene lost 10 bases, with 15 bases spanning the gap. Germline CDR1 reads MDHEN; CDR2 reads SYDVKM.

The chain joins TRBV7-6 to TRBJ1-4, with D uncertain. Trimming took off 1 base at V and 3 bases at J, with 9 bases between the two ends. The CDR3 has 15 residues. Germline CDR1 is SGHVS and CDR2 is FNYEAQ. This chain's CDR3 is CASSLVAGPNEKLFF. In DNA, the CDR3 is TGTGCCAGCAGCTTAGTTGCAGGACCTAATGAAAAACTGTTTTTT. Filled out from reference TRBV7-6 and TRBJ1-4, the complete variable domain reads GAGVSQSPRYKVTKRGQDVALRCDPISGHVSLYWYRQALGQGPEFLTYFNYEAQQDKSGLPNDRFSAERPEGSISTLTIQRTEQRDSAMYRCASSLVAGPNEKLFFGSGTQLSVL.

This clone has a single count. The chain combines TRBV25-1 with TRBJ2-1; D is possibly TRBD2 (5 bases). CDR3 length: 12 residues. CDR1 is MGHDK and CDR2 is SYGVNS in the germline V gene. V dropped 10 bases and J dropped 6 bases, with 13 bases sitting between them. DNA of the CDR3: TGTGCCATCGGAGGACGCCGCAATGAGCAGTTCTTC. Its translation is CAIGGRRNEQFF.

This rearrangement joins TRBV2 to TRBJ1-2; a possible D gene is TRBD1 (5 bases). This CDR3 region has 12 residues. Germline CDR1 is SNHLY and CDR2 is FYNNEI. Trimming removed 6 bases from V and 4 bases from J, with 9 bases in between. The CDR3 DNA follows: TGTGCCAGCAGGGGGCTCGGCTATGGCTACACCTTC. Translated: CASRGLGYGYTF.

The chain employs TRBV5-4 and TRBJ2-1; D possibly corresponds to TRBD1 (6 bases). Germline V CDR1 and CDR2: SGHNT, YYREEE (reference sequence). The CDR3 is 13 amino acids. Trimming removed 4 bases at V and 8 bases at J, with 13 bases between. CDR3 nucleotides: TGTGCCAGCAGCCTGACAGGTGGGGATGAGCAGTTCTTC. Amino acids: CASSLTGGDEQFF.

The chain has TRBV6-2 or TRBV6-3 and TRBJ1-1, with D unclear. V shed 0 bases and J shed 5 bases, with 10 bases lying between them. There are 14 residues in the CDR3. CDR1 is MNHEY and CDR2 is SVGEGT in the germline V gene. DNA of the CDR3: TGTGCCAGCAGTTACTCGGTGGGTGCGACTGAAGCTTTCTTT. This codes for CASSYSVGATEAFF.

The genes are TRBV2 and TRBJ2-7, with D possibly matching TRBD2 (6 bases). Germline CDR1 and CDR2: SNHLY and FYNNEI. The CDR3 has 16 residues. Trimming stripped 8 bases from V and 5 bases from J, with 25 bases between. This chain's CDR3 is CASAIFRGVSLHEQYF. The CDR3 DNA reads TGTGCCAGCGCCATTTTTCGCGGGGTCTCTCTCCACGAGCAGTACTTC.

This chain connects TRBV7-2 to TRBJ1-4; D uncertain. V lost 1 base and J 8 bases, leaving 11 bases between the germline ends. Germline-derived CDR1 and CDR2 are SGHTA and FQGNSA. This CDR3 comprises 14 residues. This CDR3 reads CASSLDPLREKLFF. Here the CDR3 DNA reads TGTGCCAGCAGCTTAGATCCCCTGCGGGAAAAACTGTTTTTT.

The chain is built from TRBV18 and TRBJ1-1, with 8 bases aligning to TRBD1. The CDR3 runs 14 residues. Germline CDR1 reads KGHSH; CDR2 reads LQKENI. The ends lost 5 bases at V and 5 bases at J; junction bases unmatched: 7. CDR3 loop: CASSMDRVGTEAFF. The DNA for the CDR3 is TGTGCCAGCTCAATGGACAGGGTGGGGACTGAAGCTTTCTTT.

The chain has TRBV15 and TRBJ2-5; perhaps TRBD1 as D (6 bases). Trimming removed 3 bases from V and 2 bases from J, with 16 bases in between. The CDR3 runs to 16 residues. Germline V gene lookup returns CDR1 LNHNV and CDR2 YYDKDF (reference sequence). CDR3 coding DNA: TGTGCCACCAGCAGGGACCGATACAGGGCGCAAGAGACCCAGTACTTC. Protein sequence: CATSRDRYRAQETQYF.

For this clone: Relative to the germline gene, one junction end is altered; a read error may explain this. This chain connects TRBV7-3 to TRBJ2-7; 9 nucleotides match TRBD1. The CDR3 consists of 14 residues. Germline V lookup: CDR1 SGHTA, CDR2 FQGTGA. The CDR3, as DNA: TGTGCCAGCAGCCTAACAGGGACAGGGTCCGAGCAGTACTTC. It translates to CASSLTGTGSEQYF.

The DNA for the CDR3 is TGTGCCAGCACCGGGGGGAGGGAAGGGACCCAGTACTTC. It specifies CASTGGREGTQYF. The chain carries TRBV12-3 or TRBV12-4 and TRBJ2-5; 7 bases are a match to TRBD2. V lost 7 bases and J lost 7; bases outside the gene matches: 9. This CDR3 has 13 amino acids.